The present TCR beta chain was sequenced within a study of OX40 agonist ivuxolimab in advanced cancers. TCRdb's table, derived via immunoSEQ multiplex PCR, lists solely in-frame clones and lacks some. This table holds about 52,000 clones, about nine tenths found once. V lost 3 bases, J lost 7 bases, and 9 bases lay in between. CDR1 and CDR2 from the germline V gene are GTSNPN and SVGIG (reference sequence). This CDR3 has 11 residues. The sequence was obtained from an adult with an advanced solid tumor such as melanoma, head and neck, liver or kidney cancer. Sequenced here: CD4+ or CD8+ T cells sorted from blood, sampled in a trial of the OX40 agonist ivuxolimab. The rearrangement links TRBV30 to TRBJ1-2; D not resolved. The CDR3 DNA reads TGTGCCTGGAGCATCGCATTTGGCTACACCTTC. Translating it yields CAWSIAFGYTF.